This T cell receptor (beta chain) was recovered during a study of T cell responses to AZD1222 COVID-19 vaccine. A note on this clone: Its antigen is not known.

Points from the study as a whole: In all cases, repertoires were sampled only after the peak T cell response. Spike-wide vaccine-associated CD4 TCRs dominated at 160-218 and 743-854.

TCRdb keeps only in-frame clones here, not all; method: immunoSEQ multiplex PCR. The sample comprises around 190,000 clones, 80% to 95% of which are singletons, and 1.5% to 2% rests with the top ten. This clonotype was sampled from an adult who received the AZD1222 COVID-19 vaccine. The sample consisted of peripheral blood, taken 28 days after the second AZD1222 dose.

CDR3 region: CASSTGQGRETQYF. The DNA of the CDR3 is TGCGCCAGCAGCACCGGACAGGGGAGAGAGACCCAGTACTTC. V gene TRBV5-1 combines with J gene TRBJ2-5, with 9 positions matching TRBD1. Looked up from germline, CDR1 is SGHRS and CDR2 is YFSETQ. The CDR3 loop spans 14 amino acids. Trimming took 4 bases from V and 4 from J; bases not matched to a gene: 5.